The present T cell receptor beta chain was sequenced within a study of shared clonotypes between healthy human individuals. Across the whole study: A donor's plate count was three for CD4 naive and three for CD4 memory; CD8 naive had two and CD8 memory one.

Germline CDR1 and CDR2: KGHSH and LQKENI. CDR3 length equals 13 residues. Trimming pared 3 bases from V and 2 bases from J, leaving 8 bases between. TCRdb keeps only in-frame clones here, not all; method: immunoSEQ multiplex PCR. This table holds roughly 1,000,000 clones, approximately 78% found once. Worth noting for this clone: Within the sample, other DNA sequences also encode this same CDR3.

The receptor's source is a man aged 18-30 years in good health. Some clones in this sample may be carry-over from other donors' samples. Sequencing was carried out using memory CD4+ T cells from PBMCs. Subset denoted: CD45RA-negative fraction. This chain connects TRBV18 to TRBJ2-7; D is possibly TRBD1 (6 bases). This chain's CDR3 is CASSPPGAYEQYF. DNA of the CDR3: TGTGCCAGCTCACCGCCAGGGGCCTACGAGCAGTACTTC.